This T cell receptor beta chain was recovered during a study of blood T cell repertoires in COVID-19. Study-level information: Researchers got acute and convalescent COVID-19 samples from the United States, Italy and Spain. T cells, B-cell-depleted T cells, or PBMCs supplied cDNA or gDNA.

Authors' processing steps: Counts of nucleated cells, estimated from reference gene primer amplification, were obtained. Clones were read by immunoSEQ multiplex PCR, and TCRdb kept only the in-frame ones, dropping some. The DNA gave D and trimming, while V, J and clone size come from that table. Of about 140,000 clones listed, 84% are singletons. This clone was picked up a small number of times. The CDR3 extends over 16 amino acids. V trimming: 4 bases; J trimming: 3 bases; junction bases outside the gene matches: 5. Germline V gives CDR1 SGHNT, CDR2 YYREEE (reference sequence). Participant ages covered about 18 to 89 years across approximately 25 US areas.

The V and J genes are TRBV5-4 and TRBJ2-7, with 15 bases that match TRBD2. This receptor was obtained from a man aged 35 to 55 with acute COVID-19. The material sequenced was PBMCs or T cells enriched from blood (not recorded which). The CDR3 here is CASSRGTSGGFYEQYF. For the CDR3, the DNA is TGTGCCAGCAGCCGTGGGACTAGCGGGGGGTTCTACGAGCAGTACTTC.